Listed below are T cell receptor beta chains from one sample, sequenced in a study of blood T cell repertoires in COVID-19. TCRdb's table, derived via immunoSEQ multiplex PCR, lists solely in-frame clones and lacks some. Found here are 55,000 to 70,000 clones, about 90% of them singletons; the top ten hold less than 7%. The source material was peripheral blood. These receptor sequences come from a man between 60 and 75 years old with active or convalescent COVID-19. The conserved cysteine and the conserved F or W are not part of the CDR3 here. A clone size is listed for some rows: how often the clone was seen (once, few, many), or a class if it is expanded.

clone size: -
J gene: TRBJ2-7
V gene: TRBV12-5
CDR3 protein: ASGLVQGISEQY

clone size: -
J gene: TRBJ1-5
V gene: TRBV19
CDR3 protein: ATRQGNQPQH

clone size: -
J gene: TRBJ1-4
V gene: TRBV30
CDR3 protein: AWSHGTGSNEKLF

clone size: -
J gene: TRBJ2-7
V gene: TRBV11-2
CDR3 protein: ASSVYRGQAYEQY

clone size: few
J gene: TRBJ1-4
V gene: TRBV7-9
CDR3 protein: ASSLAGRGGTNEKLF

clone size: -
J gene: TRBJ1-4
V gene: TRBV19
CDR3 protein: ATRDRGTNEKLF

clone size: once
J gene: TRBJ2-1
V gene: TRBV6-5
CDR3 protein: ASSYRQGYEQF

clone size: -
J gene: TRBJ2-3
V gene: TRBV2
CDR3 protein: ASSEGLAGPTDTQY

clone size: -
J gene: TRBJ2-7
V gene: TRBV7-2
CDR3 protein: ASSISYQAYEQY

clone size: -
J gene: TRBJ1-5
V gene: TRBV7-9
CDR3 protein: ASSYGQFNQPQH

clone size: -
J gene: TRBJ2-7
V gene: TRBV18
CDR3 protein: ASSPPTGQSYEQY

clone size: -
J gene: TRBJ2-7
V gene: TRBV6-5
CDR3 protein: ASRVLAGTYEQY

clone size: -
J gene: TRBJ1-6
V gene: TRBV3-1/TRBV3-2
CDR3 protein: ASSHGQGYSPLH

clone size: once
J gene: TRBJ2-1
V gene: TRBV10-1
CDR3 protein: ASSESWGEGGHNEQF

clone size: -
J gene: TRBJ2-7
V gene: TRBV6-6
CDR3 protein: ASRTGTGSSYEQY

clone size: -
J gene: TRBJ1-6
V gene: TRBV27
CDR3 protein: ASSGRGLVRSSPLH

clone size: -
J gene: TRBJ1-4
V gene: TRBV18
CDR3 protein: ASTRDRDEKLF

clone size: -
J gene: TRBJ2-7
V gene: TRBV14
CDR3 protein: ASSPLSGEQY

clone size: -
J gene: TRBJ1-1
V gene: TRBV30
CDR3 protein: AWSVRGSNTEAF

clone size: -
J gene: TRBJ2-7
V gene: TRBV27
CDR3 protein: ASSFQTGQYEQY

clone size: -
J gene: TRBJ2-2
V gene: TRBV24-1
CDR3 protein: ATSVQVDTGELL

clone size: -
J gene: TRBJ2-7
V gene: TRBV3-1/TRBV3-2
CDR3 protein: AGFGQRGGQGSYEQY

clone size: -
J gene: TRBJ1-4
V gene: TRBV19
CDR3 protein: ASTNQGTMANEKLF

clone size: -
J gene: TRBJ1-1
V gene: TRBV14
CDR3 protein: ASSQVFGTMRRAF

clone size: few
J gene: TRBJ2-3
V gene: TRBV5-1
CDR3 protein: ASSEGTSGSLDTQY

clone size: -
J gene: TRBJ2-3
V gene: TRBV11-3
CDR3 protein: ASSFGTSSSDTQY

clone size: -
J gene: TRBJ1-4
V gene: TRBV6-2/TRBV6-3
CDR3 protein: ASSSGTGYEKLF

clone size: once
J gene: TRBJ2-7
V gene: TRBV6-1
CDR3 protein: ASRDGTGAYEQY

clone size: -
J gene: TRBJ2-3
V gene: TRBV19
CDR3 protein: ASSLLAGDDTQY

clone size: -
J gene: TRBJ2-1
V gene: TRBV6-5
CDR3 protein: ASSRTDNEQF

clone size: -
J gene: TRBJ2-1
V gene: TRBV7-3
CDR3 protein: ASSTGLAEYNEQF

clone size: -
J gene: TRBJ1-3
V gene: TRBV3-1/TRBV3-2
CDR3 protein: ASSQEAAAGNTIY

clone size: -
J gene: TRBJ2-7
V gene: TRBV7-8
CDR3 protein: ASSLAGLFYEQY

clone size: -
J gene: TRBJ2-2
V gene: TRBV24-1
CDR3 protein: ATGDSDTGELL

clone size: -
J gene: TRBJ1-4
V gene: TRBV28
CDR3 protein: ASSPTGDLNEKLF

clone size: -
J gene: TRBJ1-1
V gene: TRBV7-9
CDR3 protein: ASSLAQLNTEAF

clone size: -
J gene: TRBJ2-1
V gene: TRBV14
CDR3 protein: ASSQVGGRRNEQF

clone size: once
J gene: TRBJ2-7
V gene: TRBV19
CDR3 protein: ASRRTGDSYEQY

clone size: -
J gene: TRBJ2-5
V gene: TRBV2
CDR3 protein: ASTPDRQETQY

clone size: -
J gene: TRBJ2-7
V gene: TRBV4-1
CDR3 protein: ASSQDRPNYYEQY

clone size: -
J gene: TRBJ2-1
V gene: TRBV14
CDR3 protein: ASSQNWLAGDEQF

clone size: -
J gene: TRBJ1-1
V gene: TRBV27
CDR3 protein: ASSFYRGQVNTEAF

clone size: -
J gene: TRBJ1-1
V gene: TRBV4-1
CDR3 protein: ASSPRQGIGTEAF

clone size: -
J gene: TRBJ2-3
V gene: TRBV24-1
CDR3 protein: ATVLWPELYTDTQY

clone size: -
J gene: TRBJ1-5
V gene: TRBV5-1
CDR3 protein: ASSFTQGQPQH

clone size: -
J gene: TRBJ2-7
V gene: TRBV2
CDR3 protein: ATNRDRVAYEQY

clone size: -
J gene: TRBJ2-7
V gene: TRBV5-1
CDR3 protein: ASSLAGTSGYEQY

clone size: -
J gene: TRBJ2-2
V gene: TRBV6-2/TRBV6-3
CDR3 protein: ASSYSFSGQIPNTGELF

clone size: -
J gene: TRBJ1-2
V gene: TRBV7-2
CDR3 protein: ASSQQGYGYGYT

clone size: -
J gene: TRBJ2-1
V gene: TRBV11-2
CDR3 protein: ASSLNSGSEYEQF

clone size: -
J gene: TRBJ2-7
V gene: TRBV7-8
CDR3 protein: ASSSRRLAREQY

clone size: -
J gene: TRBJ1-2
V gene: TRBV6-5
CDR3 protein: ASSYGTAYNYGYT

clone size: -
J gene: TRBJ2-1
V gene: TRBV5-1
CDR3 protein: ASSRSLAGDYNEQF